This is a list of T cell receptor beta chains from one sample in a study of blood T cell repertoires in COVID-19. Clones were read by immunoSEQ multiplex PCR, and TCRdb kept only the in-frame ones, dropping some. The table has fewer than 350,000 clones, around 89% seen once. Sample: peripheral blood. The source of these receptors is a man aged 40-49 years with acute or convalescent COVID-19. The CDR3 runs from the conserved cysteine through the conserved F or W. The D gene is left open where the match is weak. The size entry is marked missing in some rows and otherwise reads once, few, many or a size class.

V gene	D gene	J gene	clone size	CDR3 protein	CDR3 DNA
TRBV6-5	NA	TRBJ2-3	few	CASSYLGPPRADTQYF	TGTGCCAGCAGTTACCTGGGGCCTCCACGGGCAGATACGCAGTATTTT
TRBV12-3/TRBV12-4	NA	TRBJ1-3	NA	CASSLYRRQSIYF	TGTGCCAGCAGTTTATACAGGCGGCAATCCATATATTTT
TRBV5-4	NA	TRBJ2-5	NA	CASTPGGGETQYF	TGTGCCAGCACCCCAGGGGGAGGAGAGACCCAGTACTTC
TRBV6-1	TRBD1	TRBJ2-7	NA	CASSEAGQGHYEQYF	TGTGCCAGCAGTGAAGCGGGACAGGGGCACTACGAGCAGTACTTC
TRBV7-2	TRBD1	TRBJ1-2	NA	CASSWMDRVDGYTF	TGTGCCAGCAGCTGGATGGACAGGGTCGATGGCTACACCTTC
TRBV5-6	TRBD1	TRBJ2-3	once	CASRGTGTGGTDTQYF	TGTGCCAGCAGGGGAACCGGGACAGGGGGCACAGATACGCAGTATTTT
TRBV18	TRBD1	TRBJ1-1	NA	CASSAGQGTNTEAFF	TGTGCCAGCTCAGCTGGACAGGGGACCAACACTGAAGCTTTCTTT
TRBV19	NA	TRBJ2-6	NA	CASTNVVTSSGANVLTF	TGTGCCAGTACCAACGTAGTTACGAGCTCTGGGGCCAACGTCCTGACTTTC
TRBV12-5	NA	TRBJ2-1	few	CASGPGRGGYNEQFF	TGTGCTAGTGGCCCGGGGAGGGGGGGCTACAATGAGCAGTTCTTC
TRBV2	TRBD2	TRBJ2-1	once	CASSEWAAGRVNEQFF	TGTGCCAGCAGTGAATGGGCGGCAGGGAGGGTCAATGAGCAGTTCTTC
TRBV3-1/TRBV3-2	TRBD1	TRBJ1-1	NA	CASSQVTGQGYWNTEAFF	TGTGCCAGCAGCCAAGTAACGGGACAGGGGTATTGGAACACTGAAGCTTTCTTT
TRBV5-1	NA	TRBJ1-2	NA	CASSPDSGSYTF	TGCGCCAGCAGCCCGGACAGTGGAAGCTACACCTTC
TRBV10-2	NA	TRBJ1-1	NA	CASTGGPPTEAFF	TGCGCCAGCACCGGAGGGCCCCCCACTGAAGCTTTCTTT
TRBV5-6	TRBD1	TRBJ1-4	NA	CASSLHRGGLNEKLFF	TGTGCCAGCAGCTTACACAGGGGGGGCCTAAATGAAAAACTGTTTTTT
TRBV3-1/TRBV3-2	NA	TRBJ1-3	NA	CASSQVQGLNTIYF	TGTGCCAGCAGCCAAGTGCAGGGGCTCAACACCATATATTTT
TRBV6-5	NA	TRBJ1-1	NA	CASSYSPGYGEAFF	TGTGCCAGCAGTTACTCTCCAGGGTATGGTGAAGCTTTCTTT
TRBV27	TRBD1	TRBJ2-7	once	CASSRGQPYEQYF	TGTGCCAGCAGTAGGGGACAGCCCTACGAGCAGTACTTC
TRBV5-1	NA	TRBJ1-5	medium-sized	CASRLRCTQPQHF	TGCGCCAGCAGGCTCCGGTGCACTCAGCCCCAGCATTTT
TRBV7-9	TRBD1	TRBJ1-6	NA	CASSPDRGSPLHF	TGTGCCAGCAGCCCGGACAGGGGCTCACCCCTCCACTTT
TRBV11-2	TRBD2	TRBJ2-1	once	CAIKAGVPTEQFF	TGTGCCATCAAAGCGGGGGTGCCCACTGAGCAGTTCTTC
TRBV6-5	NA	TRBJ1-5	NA	CASKRNTGIQPQHF	TGTGCCAGCAAGAGAAACACCGGGATTCAGCCCCAGCATTTT
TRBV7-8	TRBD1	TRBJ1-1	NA	CASSLRDRSNTEAFF	TGTGCCAGCAGCTTGCGGGACAGGTCGAACACTGAAGCTTTCTTT
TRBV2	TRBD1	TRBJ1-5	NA	CASSGTGHNQPQHF	TGTGCCAGCAGTGGGACAGGGCACAATCAGCCCCAGCATTTT
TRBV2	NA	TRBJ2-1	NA	CASSTSDYNEQFF	TGTGCCAGCAGTACTAGTGACTACAATGAGCAGTTCTTC
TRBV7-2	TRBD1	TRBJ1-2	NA	CASSVQGTGYTF	TGTGCCAGCAGCGTACAGGGGACTGGCTACACCTTC
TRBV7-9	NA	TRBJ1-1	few	CASSLRGNTEAFF	TGTGCCAGCAGCTTACGGGGGAACACTGAAGCTTTCTTT
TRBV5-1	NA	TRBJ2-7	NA	CASSSGLPLTEQYF	TGCGCCAGCAGCTCGGGACTCCCACTCACAGAGCAGTACTTC
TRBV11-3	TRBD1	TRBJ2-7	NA	CASGRGSEQYF	TGTGCCAGCGGCAGGGGGAGCGAGCAGTACTTC
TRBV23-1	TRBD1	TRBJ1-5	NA	CASSLRTGGGQPQHF	TGCGCCAGCAGTCTCAGGACAGGGGGCGGTCAGCCCCAGCATTTT
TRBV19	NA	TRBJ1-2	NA	CASTQAGIYGYTF	TGTGCCAGTACCCAGGCGGGGATATATGGCTACACCTTC
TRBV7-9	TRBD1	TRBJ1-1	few	CASRGDRGRVWNTEAFF	TGTGCCAGCAGAGGGGACAGGGGCAGGGTGTGGAACACTGAAGCTTTCTTT
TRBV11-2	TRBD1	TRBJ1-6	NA	CASRTQGALRNSPLHF	TGTGCCAGCCGTACCCAGGGGGCCTTGAGGAATTCACCCCTCCACTTT
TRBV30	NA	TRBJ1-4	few	CAWEDRGYNEKLFF	TGTGCCTGGGAAGATCGGGGTTATAATGAAAAACTGTTTTTT
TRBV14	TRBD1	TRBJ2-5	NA	CASSGKKQGRSTQYF	TGTGCCAGCAGCGGTAAAAAACAGGGGCGGTCGACCCAGTACTTC
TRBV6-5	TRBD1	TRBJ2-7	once	CASSLGVYDRAYEQYF	TGTGCCAGCAGTTTGGGGGTGTACGACAGGGCCTACGAGCAGTACTTC
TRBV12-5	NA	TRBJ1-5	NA	CASGLAGDQPQHF	TGTGCTAGTGGTTTGGCAGGGGATCAGCCCCAGCATTTT
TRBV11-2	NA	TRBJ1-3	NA	CASSLGQVSSGNTIYF	TGTGCCAGCAGCTTAGGACAGGTCAGCTCTGGAAACACCATATATTTT
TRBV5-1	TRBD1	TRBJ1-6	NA	CASSLTGTGGNSPLHF	TGCGCCAGCAGCTTAACCGGGACAGGGGGTAATTCACCCCTCCACTTT
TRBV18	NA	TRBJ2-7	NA	CASSPLGQPYEQYF	TGTGCCAGCTCACCGTTAGGACAGCCCTACGAGCAGTACTTC
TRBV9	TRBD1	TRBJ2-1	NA	CASSPLGQGNYNEQFF	TGTGCCAGCAGCCCCCTCGGACAGGGAAATTACAATGAGCAGTTCTTC
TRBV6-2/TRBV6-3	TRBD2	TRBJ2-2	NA	CASSYPSGGGYVNTGELFF	TGTGCCAGCAGTTACCCCTCTGGGGGGGGATACGTGAACACCGGGGAGCTGTTTTTT
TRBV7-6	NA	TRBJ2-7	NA	CASSLALGSRYEQYF	TGTGCCAGCAGCTTAGCGCTGGGCTCCAGATACGAGCAGTACTTC
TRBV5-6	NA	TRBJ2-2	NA	CASSLGRGLGTGELFF	TGTGCCAGCAGCTTAGGACGGGGATTAGGGACCGGGGAGCTGTTTTTT
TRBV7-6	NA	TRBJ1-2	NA	CASSLWGRDELNYGYTF	TGTGCCAGCAGCTTATGGGGGAGGGATGAACTCAACTATGGCTACACCTTC
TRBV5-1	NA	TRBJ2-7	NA	CASSLSGAYEQYF	TGCGCCAGCAGCTTGTCGGGAGCCTACGAGCAGTACTTC
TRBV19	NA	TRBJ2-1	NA	CASSPGQSYNEQFF	TGTGCCAGTAGCCCCGGACAGTCCTACAATGAGCAGTTCTTC
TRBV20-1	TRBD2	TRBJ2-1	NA	CSSSRGGEQFF	TGCAGTTCTTCCCGGGGGGGAGAGCAGTTCTTC
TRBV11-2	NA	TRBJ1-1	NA	CASSFGASNTEAFF	TGTGCCAGCAGCTTTGGGGCCTCGAACACTGAAGCTTTCTTT
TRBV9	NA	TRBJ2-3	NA	CASSRRGNTDTQYF	TGTGCCAGCAGCCGTCGAGGAAACACAGATACGCAGTATTTT
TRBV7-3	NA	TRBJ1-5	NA	CASGSGRNQPQHF	TGTGCCAGCGGGTCAGGGCGCAATCAGCCCCAGCATTTT
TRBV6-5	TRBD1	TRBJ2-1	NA	CASRTTGLSEQFF	TGTGCCAGCAGAACGACAGGGCTCAGTGAGCAGTTCTTC